The clone carrying this T cell receptor beta chain was counted ten times or more. Its antigen is not known. Possible read error: a much larger clone is one base away. This CDR3 is 16 amino acids long. The ends were cut back, 6 bases at V and 6 bases at J, with 26 bases in the middle. Germline CDR1 and CDR2: DFQATT and SNEGSKA (reference sequence). Amplified material comprised TCR beta CDR3 regions derived from RNA transcripts. An opening RT-PCR round employed HTBI primers and preceded a second-round multiplex PCR. TCRdb reprocessed the multiplex PCR reads via MiXCR and lists one record per CDR3 protein. The sample comprises some 370,000 distinct CDR3 sequences, about a sixth of which are singletons, and 2.4% rests with the top ten. Serum thyroxine and TRAb, along with clinical symptoms, thyroid ultrasound and orbital computed tomography, were what diagnosis relied on. This entry comes from a study of Graves' ophthalmopathy and Graves' hyperthyroidism.

Study-level points and caveats: The model predicted ophthalmopathy progression with 70.59% sensitivity and less than 80% specificity. Most expanded clonotypes in thyroid above 0.001 frequency also showed up in blood.

The sequencing sample was made of peripheral blood. The V and J genes are TRBV20-1 and TRBJ1-2; possibly TRBD1 for D (6 bases). This TCR came from an adult woman with stable Graves' hyperthyroidism. CDR3 protein: CSAIYLRGVKNNGYTF. The CDR3 DNA reads as TGCAGTGCCATTTACCTCAGGGGTGTAAAGAACAATGGCTACACCTTC.